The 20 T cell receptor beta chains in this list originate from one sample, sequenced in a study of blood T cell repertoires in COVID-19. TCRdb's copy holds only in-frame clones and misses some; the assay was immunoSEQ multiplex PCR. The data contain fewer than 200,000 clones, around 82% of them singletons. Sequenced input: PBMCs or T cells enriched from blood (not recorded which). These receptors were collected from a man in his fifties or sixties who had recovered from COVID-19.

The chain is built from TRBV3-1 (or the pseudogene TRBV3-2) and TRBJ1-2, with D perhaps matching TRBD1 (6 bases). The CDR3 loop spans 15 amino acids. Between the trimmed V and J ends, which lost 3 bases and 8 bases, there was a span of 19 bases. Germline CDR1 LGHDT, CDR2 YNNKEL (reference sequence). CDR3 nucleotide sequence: TGTGCCAGCAGCCATGGTTCAAGGGGGGGAAGAGGCTACACCTTC. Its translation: CASSHGSRGGRGYTF.

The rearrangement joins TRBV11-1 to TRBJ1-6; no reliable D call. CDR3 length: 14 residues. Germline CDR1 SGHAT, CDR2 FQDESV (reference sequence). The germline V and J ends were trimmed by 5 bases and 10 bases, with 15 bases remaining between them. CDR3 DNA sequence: TGTGCCAGCAGCGAGCGGGGAAAAACCTCACCCCTCCACTTT. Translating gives CASSERGKTSPLHF. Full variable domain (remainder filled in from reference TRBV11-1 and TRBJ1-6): EAEVAQSPRYKITEKSQAVAFWCDPISGHATLYWYRQILGQGPELLVQFQDESVVDDSQLPKDRFSAERLKGVDSTLKIQPAELGDSAMYLCASSERGKTSPLHFGNGTRLTVT.

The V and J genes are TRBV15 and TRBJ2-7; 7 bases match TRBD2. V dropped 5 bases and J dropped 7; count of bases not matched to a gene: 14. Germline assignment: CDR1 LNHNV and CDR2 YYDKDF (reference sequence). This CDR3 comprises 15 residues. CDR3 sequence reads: CATSPVGGGPDEQYF. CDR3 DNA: TGTGCCACCAGCCCAGTGGGGGGAGGGCCTGATGAGCAGTACTTC.

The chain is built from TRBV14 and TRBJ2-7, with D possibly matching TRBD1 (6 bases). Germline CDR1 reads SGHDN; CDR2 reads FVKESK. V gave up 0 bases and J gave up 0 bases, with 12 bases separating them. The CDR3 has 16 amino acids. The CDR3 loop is CASSQETGQFSYEQYF. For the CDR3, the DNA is TGTGCCAGCAGCCAAGAAACAGGGCAGTTCTCCTACGAGCAGTACTTC.

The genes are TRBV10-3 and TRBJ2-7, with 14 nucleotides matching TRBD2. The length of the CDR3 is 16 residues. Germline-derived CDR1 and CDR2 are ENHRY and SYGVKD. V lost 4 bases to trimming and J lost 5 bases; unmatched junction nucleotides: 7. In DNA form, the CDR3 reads TGTGCCATCAGTGGACTAGCGGGGGGGCTAATTGACGAGCAGTACTTC. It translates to CAISGLAGGLIDEQYF.

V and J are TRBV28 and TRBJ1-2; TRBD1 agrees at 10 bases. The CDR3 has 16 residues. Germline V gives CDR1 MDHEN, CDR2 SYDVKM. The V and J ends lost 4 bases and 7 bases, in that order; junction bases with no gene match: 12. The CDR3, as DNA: TGTGCCAGCAGTTACACAGCGGGACAGGGGATGAGTGGCTACACCTTC. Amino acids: CASSYTAGQGMSGYTF.

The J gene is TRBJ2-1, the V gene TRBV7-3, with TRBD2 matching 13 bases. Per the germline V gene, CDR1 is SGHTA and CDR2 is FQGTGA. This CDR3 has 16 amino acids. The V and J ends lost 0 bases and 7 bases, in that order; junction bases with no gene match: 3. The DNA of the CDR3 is TGTGCCAGCAGCTTAACCCGGACTAGCGGGGGTAATGAGCAGTTCTTC. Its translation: CASSLTRTSGGNEQFF. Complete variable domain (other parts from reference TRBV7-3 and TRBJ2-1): GAGVSQTPSNKVTEKGKYVELRCDPISGHTALYWYRQSLGQGPEFLIYFQGTGAADDSGLPNDRFFAVRPEGSVSTLKIQRTERGDSAVYLCASSLTRTSGGNEQFFGPGTRLTVL.

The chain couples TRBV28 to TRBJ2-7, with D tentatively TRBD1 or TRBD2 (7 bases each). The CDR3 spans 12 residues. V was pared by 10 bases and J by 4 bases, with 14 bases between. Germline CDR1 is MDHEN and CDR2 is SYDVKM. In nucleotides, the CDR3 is TGTGCCACCAGGGGGAGGGTTTACGAGCAGTACTTC. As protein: CATRGRVYEQYF.

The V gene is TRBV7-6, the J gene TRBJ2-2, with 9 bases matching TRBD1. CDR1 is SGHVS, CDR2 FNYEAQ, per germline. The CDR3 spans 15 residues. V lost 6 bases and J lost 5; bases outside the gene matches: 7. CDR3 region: CASRQTGGNTGELFF. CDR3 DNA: TGTGCCAGCAGGCAGACAGGGGGAAATACCGGGGAGCTGTTTTTT.

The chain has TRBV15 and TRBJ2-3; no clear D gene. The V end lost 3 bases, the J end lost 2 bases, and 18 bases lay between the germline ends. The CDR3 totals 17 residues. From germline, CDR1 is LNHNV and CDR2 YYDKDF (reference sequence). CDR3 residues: CATSSNSRMSITDTQYF. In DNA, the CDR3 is TGTGCCACCAGCAGTAACAGCCGTATGAGTATCACAGATACGCAGTATTTT. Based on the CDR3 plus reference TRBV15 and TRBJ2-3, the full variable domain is DAMVIQNPRYQVTQFGKPVTLSCSQTLNHNVMYWYQQKSSQAPKLLFHYYDKDFNNEADTPDNFQSRRPNTSFCFLDIRSPGLGDTAMYLCATSSNSRMSITDTQYFGPGTRLTVL.

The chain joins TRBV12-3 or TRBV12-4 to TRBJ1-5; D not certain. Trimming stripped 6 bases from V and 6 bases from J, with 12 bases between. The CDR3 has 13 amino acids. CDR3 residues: CASSPRVLQPQHF. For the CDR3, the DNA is TGTGCCAGCAGCCCAAGAGTACTTCAGCCCCAGCATTTT.

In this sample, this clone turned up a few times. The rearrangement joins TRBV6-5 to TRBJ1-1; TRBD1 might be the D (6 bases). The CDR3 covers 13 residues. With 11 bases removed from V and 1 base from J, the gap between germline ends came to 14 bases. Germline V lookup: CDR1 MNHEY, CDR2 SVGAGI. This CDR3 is CAGRQESNTEAFF. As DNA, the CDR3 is TGTGCCGGAAGACAGGAGTCGAACACTGAAGCTTTCTTT.

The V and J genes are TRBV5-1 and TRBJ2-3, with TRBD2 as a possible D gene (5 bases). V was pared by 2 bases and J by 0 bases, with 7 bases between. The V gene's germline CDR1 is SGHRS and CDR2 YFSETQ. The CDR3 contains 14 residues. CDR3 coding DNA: TGCGCCAGCAGCTTCCTAGCTAGCACAGATACGCAGTATTTT. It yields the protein CASSFLASTDTQYF.

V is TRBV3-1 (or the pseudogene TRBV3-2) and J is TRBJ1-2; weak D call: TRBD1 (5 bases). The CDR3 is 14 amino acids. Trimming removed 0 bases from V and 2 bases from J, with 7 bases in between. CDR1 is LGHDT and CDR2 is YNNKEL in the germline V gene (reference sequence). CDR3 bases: TGTGCCAGCAGCCAAGAAAGGGGAAACTATGGCTACACCTTC. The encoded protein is CASSQERGNYGYTF.

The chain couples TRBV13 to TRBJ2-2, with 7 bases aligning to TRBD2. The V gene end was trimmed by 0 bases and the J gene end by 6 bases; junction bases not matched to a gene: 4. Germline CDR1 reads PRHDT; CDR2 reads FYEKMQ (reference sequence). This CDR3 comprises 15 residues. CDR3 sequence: CASSLGRLAAGELFF. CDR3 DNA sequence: TGTGCCAGCAGCTTAGGCCGGCTAGCGGCCGGGGAGCTGTTTTTT.

The CDR3 nucleotides are TGTGCCAGCAGCTACCGACAGGCGAACACCGGGGAGCTGTTTTTT. This translates into CASSYRQANTGELFF. This chain joins TRBV7-9 and TRBJ2-2; D is perhaps TRBD1 (6 bases). The CDR3 length is 15 residues. V was pared by 4 bases and J by 0 bases, with 9 bases between. Per germline, CDR1 SEHNR and CDR2 FQNEAQ (reference sequence).

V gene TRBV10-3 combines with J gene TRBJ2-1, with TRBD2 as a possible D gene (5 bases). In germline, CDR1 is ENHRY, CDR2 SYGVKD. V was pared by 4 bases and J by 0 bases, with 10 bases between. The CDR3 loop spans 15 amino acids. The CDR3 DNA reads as TGTGCCATCAGTGTGACGGGGAGCTCCTACAATGAGCAGTTCTTC. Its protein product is CAISVTGSSYNEQFF.

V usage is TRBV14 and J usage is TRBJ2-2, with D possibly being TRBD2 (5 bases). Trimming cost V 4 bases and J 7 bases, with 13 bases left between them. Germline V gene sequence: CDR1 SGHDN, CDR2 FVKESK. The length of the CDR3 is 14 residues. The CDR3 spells CASSLGLDFGELFF. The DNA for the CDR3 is TGTGCCAGCAGCCTTGGACTTGATTTCGGGGAGCTGTTTTTT. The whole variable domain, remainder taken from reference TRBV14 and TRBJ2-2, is EAGVTQFPSHSVIEKGQTVTLRCDPISGHDNLYWYRRVMGKEIKFLLHFVKESKQDESGMPNNRFLAERTGGTYSTLKVQPAELEDSGVYFCASSLGLDFGELFFGEGSRLTVL.

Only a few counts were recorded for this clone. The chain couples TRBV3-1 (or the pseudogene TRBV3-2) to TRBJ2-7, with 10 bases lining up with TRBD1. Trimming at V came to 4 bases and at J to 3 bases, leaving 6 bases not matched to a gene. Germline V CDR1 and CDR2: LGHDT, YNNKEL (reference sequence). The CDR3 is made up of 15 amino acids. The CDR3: CASSRQGARGYEQYF. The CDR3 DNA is TGTGCCAGCAGCCGACAGGGGGCGCGGGGCTACGAGCAGTACTTC.

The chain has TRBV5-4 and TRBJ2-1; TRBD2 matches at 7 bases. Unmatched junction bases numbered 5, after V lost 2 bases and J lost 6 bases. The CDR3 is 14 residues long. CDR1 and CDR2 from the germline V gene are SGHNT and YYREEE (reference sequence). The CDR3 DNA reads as TGTGCCAGCAGCTTTAAGCGGGATTCCAATGAGCAGTTCTTC. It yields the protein CASSFKRDSNEQFF.